A selection of T cell receptor beta chains follows, all from one sample in a study of regulatory T cells in long-lasting Graves disease. Via MiXCR, TCRdb re-called the multiplex PCR reads, giving one row per CDR3 protein. The sample includes roughly 610,000 distinct CDR3 sequences, around 15% of them seen just once. These records were also assigned to another study, of T cells in Graves' hyperthyroidism and ophthalmopathy.

The sample here was peripheral blood mononuclear cells (PBMCs), taken at new diagnosis, from a patient treated with antithyroid drugs. These receptors came from a man between 18 and 29 years old with Graves disease. Both conserved end residues are part of each CDR3. D genes are given only for firm matches. Expanded clones get a size class; other rows say once, few or many, or leave the size out.

few	TRBV20-1	TRBD1	TRBJ1-2	13	CSARDPGGGGYTF	TGCAGTGCTAGAGATCCAGGGGGCGGTGGCTACACCTTC
few	TRBV6-4	NA	TRBJ2-7	11	CASKLGGEQYF	TGTGCCAGCAAGCTCGGAGGGGAGCAGTACTTC
many	TRBV15	NA	TRBJ2-7	14	CATSREGEGYEQYF	TGTGCCACCAGCAGAGAGGGCGAGGGATACGAGCAGTACTTC
many	TRBV27	TRBD2	TRBJ2-5	16	CASRGKVAGVGETQYF	TGTGCCAGCAGAGGGAAGGTAGCGGGAGTTGGGGAGACCCAGTACTTC
many	TRBV2	NA	TRBJ1-1	13	CASSGDINTEAFF	TGTGCCAGCAGTGGGGACATCAACACTGAAGCTTTCTTT
few	TRBV6-5	TRBD1	TRBJ1-2	14	CASSYSQGVGGYTF	TGTGCCAGCAGTTACTCACAGGGGGTGGGTGGCTACACCTTC
many	TRBV12-3/TRBV12-4	TRBD1	TRBJ2-7	14	CASSYRDRALGQYF	TGTGCCAGCAGTTACCGGGACAGGGCCCTAGGGCAGTACTTC
many	TRBV20-1	TRBD2	TRBJ2-7	16	CSARKGLAGGIYEQYF	TGCAGTGCTAGAAAGGGGCTAGCGGGAGGTATATACGAGCAGTACTTC
NA	TRBV5-1	NA	TRBJ2-7	15	CASSLASRQSYEQYF	TGCGCCAGCAGCTTGGCGAGCAGACAGTCCTACGAGCAGTACTTC
few	TRBV12-3/TRBV12-4	NA	TRBJ2-4	14	CASSSQIGPNIQYF	TGTGCCAGCAGTTCCCAAATAGGTCCAAACATTCAGTACTTC
many	TRBV3-1	NA	TRBJ2-1	14	CASSQYPGAYEQFF	TGTGCCAGCAGCCAATATCCGGGAGCGTATGAGCAGTTCTTC
NA	TRBV11-3	TRBD1	TRBJ2-7	13	CASSRKTGDEQYF	TGTGCCAGCAGTCGGAAGACAGGGGATGAGCAGTACTTC
many	TRBV20-1	TRBD1	TRBJ2-5	13	CSAWDRVGETQYF	TGCAGTGCCTGGGACAGGGTTGGAGAGACCCAGTACTTC
few	TRBV6-2/TRBV6-3	NA	TRBJ2-7	13	CASSSTGNNEQYF	TGTGCCAGCAGTTCAACAGGGAACAACGAGCAGTACTTC
many	TRBV20-1	NA	TRBJ2-5	12	CSPRDQQETQYF	TGCAGCCCGAGGGACCAGCAAGAGACCCAGTACTTC
NA	TRBV29-1	TRBD1	TRBJ1-2	12	CSVLGTGRGYTF	TGCAGCGTCCTCGGGACAGGGAGAGGCTACACCTTC
NA	TRBV5-1	TRBD1	TRBJ2-7	16	CASSVTGGASSYEQYF	TGCGCCAGCAGCGTAACAGGGGGCGCTTCCTCCTACGAGCAGTACTTC
many	TRBV7-9	TRBD2	TRBJ2-7	17	CASSSTSGRSRYREQYF	TGTGCCAGCAGCTCGACTAGCGGGAGGTCCCGGTATAGGGAGCAGTACTTC
NA	TRBV30	NA	TRBJ2-1	13	CAGAGDFDNEQFF	TGTGCCGGGGCCGGAGACTTCGACAATGAGCAGTTCTTC
few	TRBV10-3	TRBD1	TRBJ1-1	14	CAIRDRDRRTEAFF	TGTGCCATCAGGGACCGGGACAGGCGGACTGAAGCTTTCTTT
many	TRBV5-1	NA	TRBJ2-5	15	CASSSGAGPQETQYF	TGCGCCAGCAGTTCCGGGGCAGGGCCCCAAGAGACCCAGTACTTC
few	TRBV7-9	TRBD1	TRBJ1-1	13	CASSQNGQGDAFF	TGTGCCAGCAGCCAGAATGGACAGGGAGACGCTTTCTTT
many	TRBV12-3/TRBV12-4	NA	TRBJ2-2	14	CASSFQRNTGELFF	TGTGCCAGCAGTTTCCAGAGGAACACCGGGGAGCTGTTTTTT
few	TRBV20-1	NA	TRBJ2-2	15	CSAAQAFHSPGELFF	TGCAGTGCTGCACAGGCGTTTCATAGTCCCGGGGAGCTGTTTTTT
many	TRBV27	NA	TRBJ2-7	15	CASSSLGPSSYEQYF	TGTGCCAGCAGTTCCCTCGGCCCAAGCTCCTACGAGCAGTACTTC
few	TRBV20-1	NA	TRBJ2-1	14	CSARSSVTYNEQFF	TGCAGTGCTAGATCTAGCGTTACTTACAATGAGCAGTTCTTC
NA	TRBV19	NA	TRBJ2-4	19	CASSIAPTERALAKNIQYF	TGTGCCAGTAGTATTGCCCCCACGGAGCGGGCTCTAGCCAAAAACATTCAGTACTTC
NA	TRBV2	NA	TRBJ1-6	16	CASSVEGGAYNSPLHF	TGTGCCAGCAGTGTAGAGGGGGGCGCCTATAATTCACCCCTCCACTTT
many	TRBV20-1	NA	TRBJ2-7	13	CSAKKGNSYEQYF	TGCAGTGCTAAAAAGGGTAACTCCTACGAGCAGTACTTC
NA	TRBV20-1	NA	TRBJ2-1	11	CSASKVHEQFF	TGCAGTGCTAGTAAGGTCCATGAGCAGTTCTTC
few	TRBV10-3	NA	TRBJ2-7	13	CAISEDRGREQYF	TGTGCCATCAGTGAGGATCGGGGGAGGGAGCAGTACTTC
NA	TRBV10-3	TRBD1	TRBJ2-1	15	CAISEWRQGYNEQFF	TGTGCCATCAGTGAATGGAGACAGGGCTACAATGAGCAGTTCTTC
few	TRBV3-1	NA	TRBJ2-7	15	CASSQDAGPYYEQYF	TGTGCCAGCAGCCAAGATGCTGGACCCTACTACGAGCAGTACTTC
many	TRBV27	NA	TRBJ2-3	12	CASSVPPGLQYF	TGTGCCAGCAGCGTACCCCCGGGTTTGCAGTATTTT
many	TRBV12-3/TRBV12-4	NA	TRBJ1-2	12	CASSLRDYGYTF	TGTGCCAGCAGTTTAAGGGACTATGGCTACACCTTC
NA	TRBV9	NA	TRBJ1-6	14	CASSVGGGNSPLHF	TGTGCCAGCAGCGTAGGAGGGGGGAATTCACCCCTCCACTTT
NA	TRBV20-1	TRBD2	TRBJ2-3	18	CSARGGLREGRGTDAQYF	TGCAGTGCTAGAGGTGGTCTGCGGGAGGGCCGGGGCACAGATGCGCAGTATTTT
NA	TRBV5-1	TRBD1	TRBJ1-5	17	CASSPGTGGFSNQPQHF	TGTGCCAGCAGCCCAGGGACAGGGGGGTTTAGCAATCAGCCCCAGCATTTT
many	TRBV30	TRBD1	TRBJ1-1	14	CAWLRQGVDTEAFF	TGTGCCTGGTTGAGACAGGGAGTGGACACTGAAGCTTTCTTT
many	TRBV20-1	TRBD2	TRBJ2-1	14	CSARDLAGVSEQFF	TGCAGTGCTAGGGATCTAGCGGGAGTTTCTGAGCAGTTCTTC
many	TRBV28	TRBD1	TRBJ1-5	16	CASSFRQGYSNQPQHF	TGTGCCAGCAGTTTTCGACAGGGCTATAGCAATCAGCCCCAGCATTTT
many	TRBV20-1	TRBD2	TRBJ2-1	15	CSALGLADIYNEQFF	TGCAGTGCCCTCGGACTAGCGGACATCTACAATGAGCAGTTCTTC
few	TRBV10-2	TRBD1	TRBJ2-7	14	CASSEGQGAYEQYF	TGCGCCAGCAGCGAAGGACAGGGGGCCTACGAGCAGTACTTC
few	TRBV30	NA	TRBJ1-5	13	CAWSNSYNQPQHF	TGTGCCTGGAGTAACAGCTACAATCAGCCCCAGCATTTT
NA	TRBV5-1	TRBD1	TRBJ2-1	16	CASSATGGIAYNEQFF	TGCGCCAGCAGCGCAACAGGGGGCATCGCCTACAATGAGCAGTTCTTC
many	TRBV3-1	TRBD1	TRBJ2-1	15	CASSPQTGDTNEQFF	TGTGCCAGCAGCCCCCAGACAGGGGATACGAATGAGCAGTTCTTC
few	TRBV19	TRBD1	TRBJ1-2	15	CASRRRGRIHYGYTF	TGTGCCAGTAGACGCAGGGGGAGAATCCACTATGGCTACACCTTC
NA	TRBV29-1	NA	TRBJ1-2	13	CSVEVGTSYGYTF	TGCAGCGTTGAAGTGGGGACAAGCTATGGCTACACCTTC
few	TRBV28	TRBD1	TRBJ1-2	16	CASSLHHRTGDYGYTF	TGTGCCAGCAGTCTTCACCACCGGACAGGGGACTATGGCTACACCTTC